The 14 T cell receptor beta chains listed next were all sequenced from one sample in a study of vaccination effects on CD4 cells after COVID-19. Antigen-specific CD4+ T cell clonotypes were called by their expansion after viral peptide-pool culture in ViraFEST. Following culture for approximately 11 days, CD4+ T cells were isolated. Each vaccine recipient was nucleocapsid antibody negative and had no prior SARS-CoV-2 infection. Their recognized antigens are unknown. The data were produced by immunoSEQ multiplex PCR, yet TCRdb's version contains in-frame clones alone and is incomplete. The table lists under 75,000 clones, about 80% of them singletons, with 9.5% to 15% in the top ten. Sequenced material: CD4+ T cells from PBMCs cultured with SARS-CoV-2 spike peptides, taken before COVID-19 vaccination. The receptors stem from a human donor who received a COVID-19 vaccine.

The chain is built from TRBV6-1 and TRBJ2-1, with TRBD2 as a possible D gene (5 bases). CDR3 size: 16 residues. The ends were cut back, 3 bases at V and 3 bases at J, with 15 bases in the middle. The germline CDR1 and CDR2 sequences are MNHNS and SASEGT. CDR3 sequence reads: CASSDPDGLYYNEQFF. CDR3 sequence (DNA): TGTGCCAGCAGTGACCCGGACGGACTTTACTACAATGAGCAGTTCTTC.

The J gene is TRBJ2-7, the V gene TRBV5-3; D is ambiguous. TRBV5-3 is flagged as an ORF with uncertain function. The CDR3 length is 10 residues. CDR3 protein: CARSLGARVV. CDR3 in DNA: TGTGCCAGAAGCTTGGGCGCCCGGGTAGTC.

The chain recombines TRBV18 with TRBJ1-1, with 9 bases matching TRBD1. This CDR3 contains 13 residues. Germline V gives CDR1 KGHSH, CDR2 LQKENI. J lost 10 bases, V lost 3 bases, and 6 bases had no gene match. CDR3 protein: CASSPRGTGSAFF. CDR3 nucleotide sequence: TGTGCCAGCTCACCGAGGGGGACAGGGTCAGCTTTCTTT.

The rearrangement uses TRBV5-8 and TRBJ2-1; the match to TRBD2 covers 8 bases. This CDR3 is built from 19 residues. Germline V gene lookup returns CDR1 SGHTS and CDR2 YDEGEE. After removal of 4 bases from V and 0 bases from J, the junction contained 15 bases not matched to a gene. CDR3 sequence: CASSPWAGGGISSYNEQFF. The CDR3 coding sequence is TGTGCCAGCAGCCCCTGGGCCGGGGGGGGAATAAGCTCCTACAATGAGCAGTTCTTC.

J is TRBJ2-3 and V is TRBV9; D remains ambiguous. V was pared by 5 bases and J by 1 base, with 8 bases between. Germline assignment: CDR1 SGDLS and CDR2 YYNGEE. This CDR3 spans 13 amino acids. Written as DNA, the CDR3 is TGTGCCAGCAGACCCCAGGGCACAGATACGCAGTATTTT. Protein product: CASRPQGTDTQYF.

The V gene is TRBV6-6, the J gene TRBJ1-4; a possible D gene is TRBD1 (6 bases). The CDR3 is 13 residues long. Germline assignment: CDR1 MNHNY and CDR2 SVGAGI (reference sequence). With 6 bases removed from V and 3 bases from J, the gap between germline ends came to 8 bases. The CDR3 loop reads CASRRGANEKLFF. CDR3 DNA: TGTGCCAGCAGGAGGGGGGCTAATGAAAAACTGTTTTTT.

The rearrangement links TRBV6-1 to TRBJ2-5; 9 bases match TRBD2. Trimming cost V 4 bases and J 5 bases; bases outside gene matches: 11. The CDR3 loop spans 16 amino acids. Per the germline V gene, CDR1 is MNHNS and CDR2 is SASEGT. The CDR3 loop is CASSGRGGRFSETQYF. The CDR3 DNA reads TGTGCCAGCAGTGGGCGGGGGGGCCGTTTCAGTGAGACCCAGTACTTC.

The chain has TRBV30 and TRBJ2-3, with TRBD1 matching 10 bases. Germline loops: CDR1 GTSNPN, CDR2 SVGIG (reference sequence). Trimming at V came to 6 bases and at J to 1 base, leaving 1 base not matched to a gene. The CDR3 is made up of 13 amino acids. The CDR3 DNA is TGTGCCTGTGGACAGGGGGGCACAGATACGCAGTATTTT. This gives the protein CACGQGGTDTQYF.

This chain joins TRBV7-9 and TRBJ2-5; 8 bases align to TRBD2. CDR1 is SEHNR, CDR2 FQNEAQ, per germline (reference sequence). The V and J ends lost 4 bases and 5 bases, in that order; junction bases with no gene match: 9. The CDR3 sequence is 15 residues long. CDR3 amino acids: CASSSGLVIWETQYF. CDR3 DNA: TGTGCCAGCAGCTCGGGACTAGTAATTTGGGAGACCCAGTACTTC.

The chain employs TRBV27 and TRBJ1-1; D might be TRBD1 (5 bases). Trimming stripped 6 bases from V and 5 bases from J, with 16 bases between. The CDR3 is made up of 14 amino acids. In germline, CDR1 is MNHEY, CDR2 SMNVEV (reference sequence). CDR3 coding DNA: TGTGCCAGCAGACCCTGGGGTGGGGGAACTGAAGCTTTCTTT. Translated, it gives CASRPWGGGTEAFF.

V is TRBV18 and J is TRBJ1-4; D ambiguous. There are 14 residues in the CDR3. Trimming pared 5 bases from V and 8 bases from J, leaving 15 bases between. CDR1 is KGHSH, CDR2 LQKENI, per germline. The CDR3 bases are TGTGCCAGCTCAGCCGACACGGTGAAAGAAAAACTGTTTTTT. Its protein product is CASSADTVKEKLFF.

This chain links TRBV7-9 with TRBJ1-1, with TRBD1 identical over 7 bases. V dropped 7 bases and J dropped 1; count of bases not matched to a gene: 3. This CDR3 contains 13 residues. Germline V CDR1 and CDR2: SEHNR, FQNEAQ (reference sequence). The CDR3 region has the DNA TGTGCCAGCAAAGACAGGGAGAACACTGAAGCTTTCTTT. This encodes CASKDRENTEAFF. Together with reference TRBV7-9 and TRBJ1-1, the CDR3 gives the full variable domain: DTGVSQNPRHKITKRGQNVTFRCDPISEHNRLYWYRQTLGQGPEFLTYFQNEAQLEKSRLLSDRFSAERPKGSFSTLEIQRTEQGDSAMYLCASKDRENTEAFFGQGTRLTVV.

This clone was observed a handful of times. The chain recombines TRBV7-2 with TRBJ1-6; a possible D gene is TRBD1 (5 bases). V was clipped by 6 bases and J by 6 bases, with 18 bases between them. The CDR3 has 16 amino acids. CDR1 is SGHTA and CDR2 is FQGNSA in the germline V gene. DNA for the CDR3: TGTGCCAGCAGTCGTACCGGGACGAGGCGTAATTCACCCCTCCACTTT. It encodes CASSRTGTRRNSPLHF.

The gene calls are TRBV7-2 and TRBJ2-4; D unresolved. The germline V gene encodes CDR1 SGHTA and CDR2 FQGNSA. Trimming left V 3 bases short and J 5 bases short, with 2 bases between. CDR3 length equals 11 residues. This CDR3 reads CASSFQNIQYF. The CDR3 region has the DNA TGTGCCAGCAGCTTCCAAAACATTCAGTACTTC.